The T cell receptor (beta chain) under discussion was sequenced for a study of blood T cell repertoires in COVID-19. This clone showed up just once. The assay was immunoSEQ multiplex PCR, and TCRdb's table has in-frame clones only and misses some. Altogether about 200,000 clones are present, just under 80% being singletons, with the ten largest covering roughly 2.8%. V lost 3 bases and J lost 6, with 3 bases in between. Germline CDR1 is SGHAT and CDR2 is FQNNGV. The CDR3 totals 10 residues. This clonotype originated in a woman of 80 years or more with active or convalescent COVID-19. Sequencing was carried out using peripheral blood. V gene TRBV11-2 combines with J gene TRBJ2-7; D is ambiguous. CDR3 residues: CASSFREQYF. CDR3 coding DNA: TGTGCCAGCAGCTTCCGCGAGCAGTACTTC.